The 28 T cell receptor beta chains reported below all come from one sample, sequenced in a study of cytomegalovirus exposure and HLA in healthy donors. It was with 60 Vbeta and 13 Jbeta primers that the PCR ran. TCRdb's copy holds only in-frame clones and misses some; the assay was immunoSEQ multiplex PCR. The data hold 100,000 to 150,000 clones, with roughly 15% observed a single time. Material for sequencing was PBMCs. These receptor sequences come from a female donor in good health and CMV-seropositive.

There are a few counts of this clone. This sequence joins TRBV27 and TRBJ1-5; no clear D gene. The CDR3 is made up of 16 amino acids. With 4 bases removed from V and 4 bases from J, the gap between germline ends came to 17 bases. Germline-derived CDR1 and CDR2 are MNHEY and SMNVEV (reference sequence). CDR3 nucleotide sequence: TGTGCCAGCAGTTACCCCTTTCGACGGCGGAATCAGCCCCAGCATTTT. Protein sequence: CASSYPFRRRNQPQHF.

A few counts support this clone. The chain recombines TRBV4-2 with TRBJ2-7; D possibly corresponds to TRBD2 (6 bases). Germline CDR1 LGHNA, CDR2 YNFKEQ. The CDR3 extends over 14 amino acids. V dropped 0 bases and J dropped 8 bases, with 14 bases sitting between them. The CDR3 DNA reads TGTGCCAGCAGCCAAGAGTTGATAGCGGAAAAGCAGTACTTC. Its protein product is CASSQELIAEKQYF.

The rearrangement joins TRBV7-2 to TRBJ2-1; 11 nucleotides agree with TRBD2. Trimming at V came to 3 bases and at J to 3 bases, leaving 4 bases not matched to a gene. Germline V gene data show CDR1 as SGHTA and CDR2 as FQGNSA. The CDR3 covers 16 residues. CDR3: CASSFSGTSGYNEQFF. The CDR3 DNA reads TGTGCCAGCAGCTTTTCCGGGACTAGCGGCTACAATGAGCAGTTCTTC.

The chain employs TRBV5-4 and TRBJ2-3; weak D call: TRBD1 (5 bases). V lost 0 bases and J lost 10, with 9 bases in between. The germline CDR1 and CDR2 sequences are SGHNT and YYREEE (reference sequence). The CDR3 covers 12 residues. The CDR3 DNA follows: TGTGCCAGCAGCTTGGAAGGGGTACCGCAGTATTTT. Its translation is CASSLEGVPQYF.

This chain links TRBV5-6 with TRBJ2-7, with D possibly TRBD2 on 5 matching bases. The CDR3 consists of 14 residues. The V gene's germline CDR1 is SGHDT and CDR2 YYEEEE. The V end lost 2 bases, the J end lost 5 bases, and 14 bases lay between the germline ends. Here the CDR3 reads CASSFRGSFDEQYF. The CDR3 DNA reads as TGTGCCAGCAGCTTTCGTGGGAGTTTCGACGAGCAGTACTTC.

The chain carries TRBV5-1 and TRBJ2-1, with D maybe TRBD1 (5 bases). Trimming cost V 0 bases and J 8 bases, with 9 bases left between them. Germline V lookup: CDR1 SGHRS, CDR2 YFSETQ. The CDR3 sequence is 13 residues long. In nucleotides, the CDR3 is TGCGCCAGCAGCTTGGATCAGGGCGATGAGCAGTTCTTC. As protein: CASSLDQGDEQFF.

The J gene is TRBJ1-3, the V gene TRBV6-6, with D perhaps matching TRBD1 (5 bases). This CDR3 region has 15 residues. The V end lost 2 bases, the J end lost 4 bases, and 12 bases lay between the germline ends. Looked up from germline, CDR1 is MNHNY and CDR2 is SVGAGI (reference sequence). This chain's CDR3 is CASSYPGVTGNTIYF. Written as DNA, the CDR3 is TGTGCCAGCAGTTACCCGGGGGTAACAGGAAACACCATATATTTT.

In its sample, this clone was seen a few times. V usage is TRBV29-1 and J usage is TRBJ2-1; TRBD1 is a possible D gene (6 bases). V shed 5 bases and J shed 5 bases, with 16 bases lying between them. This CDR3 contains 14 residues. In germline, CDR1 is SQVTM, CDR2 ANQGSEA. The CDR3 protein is CSVKAQGTNNEQFF. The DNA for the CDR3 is TGCAGCGTTAAAGCACAGGGCACTAACAATGAGCAGTTCTTC.

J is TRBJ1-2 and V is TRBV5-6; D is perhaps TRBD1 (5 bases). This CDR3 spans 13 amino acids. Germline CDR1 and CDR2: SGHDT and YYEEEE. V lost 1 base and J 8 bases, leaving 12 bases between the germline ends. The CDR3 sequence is CASSLRAGLGYTF. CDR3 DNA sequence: TGTGCCAGCAGCTTGAGAGCAGGGCTGGGCTACACCTTC.

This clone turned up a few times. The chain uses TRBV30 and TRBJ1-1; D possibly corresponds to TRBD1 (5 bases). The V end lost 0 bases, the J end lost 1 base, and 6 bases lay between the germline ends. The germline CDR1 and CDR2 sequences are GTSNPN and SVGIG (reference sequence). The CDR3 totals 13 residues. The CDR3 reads CAWSVQGNTEAFF. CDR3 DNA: TGTGCCTGGAGTGTCCAGGGGAACACTGAAGCTTTCTTT.

DNA of the CDR3: TGTGCCAGCAGCTTAGGCGGGACAGGGGTTTATGAGCAGTTCTTC. As protein: CASSLGGTGVYEQFF. The chain uses TRBV11-2 and TRBJ2-1, with 10 bases matching TRBD1. The CDR3 runs to 15 residues. Germline V gene lookup returns CDR1 SGHAT and CDR2 FQNNGV. V trimming: 1 base; J trimming: 8 bases; junction bases outside the gene matches: 5.

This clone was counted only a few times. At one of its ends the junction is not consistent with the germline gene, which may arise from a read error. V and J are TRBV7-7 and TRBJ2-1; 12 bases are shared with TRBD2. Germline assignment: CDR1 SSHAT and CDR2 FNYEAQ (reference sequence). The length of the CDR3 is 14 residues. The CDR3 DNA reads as TGTGCTAGCAGCCGGACTAGCGGGGAGGATGAGCAGTTCTTC. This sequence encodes CASSRTSGEDEQFF. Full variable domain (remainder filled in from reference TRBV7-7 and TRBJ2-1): GAGVSQSPRYKVTKRGQDVTLRCDPISSHATLYWYQQALGQGPEFLTYFNYEAQPDKSGLPSDRFSAERPEGSISTLTIQRTEQRDSAMYRCASSRTSGEDEQFFGPGTRLTVL.

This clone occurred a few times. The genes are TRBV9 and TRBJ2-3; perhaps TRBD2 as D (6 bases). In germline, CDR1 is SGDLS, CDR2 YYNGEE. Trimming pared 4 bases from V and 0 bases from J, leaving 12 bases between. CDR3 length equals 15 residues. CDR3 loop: CASSPAGGSTDTQYF. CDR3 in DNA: TGTGCCAGCAGCCCAGCTGGAGGGAGCACAGATACGCAGTATTTT.

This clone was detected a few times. CDR3 amino acids: CASSPTGRTFF. The DNA for the CDR3 is TGTGCCAGCAGCCCGACAGGCCGTACTTTCTTT. The chain has TRBV6-1 and TRBJ1-1; D perhaps matches TRBD1 (6 bases). V lost 6 bases, J lost 12 bases, and 14 bases lay in between. This CDR3 comprises 11 residues. Per the germline V gene, CDR1 is MNHNS and CDR2 is SASEGT.

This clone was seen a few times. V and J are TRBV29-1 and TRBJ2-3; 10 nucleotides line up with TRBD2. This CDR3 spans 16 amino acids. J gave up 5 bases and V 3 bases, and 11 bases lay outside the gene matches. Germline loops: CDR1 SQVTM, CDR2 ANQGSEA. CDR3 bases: TGCAGCGTTGATACGGCTAGCGGGGGATTCGGAGATACGCAGTATTTT. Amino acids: CSVDTASGGFGDTQYF.

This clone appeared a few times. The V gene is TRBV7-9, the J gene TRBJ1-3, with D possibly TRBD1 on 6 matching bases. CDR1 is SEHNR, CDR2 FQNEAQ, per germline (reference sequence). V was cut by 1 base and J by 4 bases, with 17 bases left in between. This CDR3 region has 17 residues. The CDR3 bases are TGTGCCAGCAGCTTAGGGAACCCGGGACACCGAGGAAACACCATATATTTT. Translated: CASSLGNPGHRGNTIYF.

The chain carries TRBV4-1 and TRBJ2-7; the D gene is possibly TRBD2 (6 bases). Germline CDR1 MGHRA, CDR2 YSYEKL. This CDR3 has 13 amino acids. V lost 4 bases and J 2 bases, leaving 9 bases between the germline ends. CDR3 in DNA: TGCGCCAGCAGCCGGGACTGGACCTACGAGCAGTACTTC. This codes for CASSRDWTYEQYF.

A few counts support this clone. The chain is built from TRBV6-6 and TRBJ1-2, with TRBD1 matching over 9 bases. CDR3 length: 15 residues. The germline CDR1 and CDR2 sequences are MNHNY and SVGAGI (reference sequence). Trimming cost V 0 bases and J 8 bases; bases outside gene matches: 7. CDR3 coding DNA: TGTGCCAGCAGTTACTCGATTGGGACAGGGACCGGCTACACCTTC. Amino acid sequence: CASSYSIGTGTGYTF.

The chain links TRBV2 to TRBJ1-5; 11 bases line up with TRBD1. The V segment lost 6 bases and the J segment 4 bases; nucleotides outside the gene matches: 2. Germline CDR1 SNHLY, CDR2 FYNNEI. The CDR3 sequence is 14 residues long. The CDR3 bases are TGTGCCAGCAGGGGGACAGGGGGAAATCAGCCCCAGCATTTT. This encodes CASRGTGGNQPQHF.

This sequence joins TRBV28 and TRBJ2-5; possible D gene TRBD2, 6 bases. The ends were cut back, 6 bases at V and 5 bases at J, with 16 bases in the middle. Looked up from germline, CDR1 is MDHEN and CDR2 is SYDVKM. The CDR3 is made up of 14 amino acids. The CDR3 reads CASREGRIIETQYF. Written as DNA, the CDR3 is TGTGCCAGCAGGGAGGGACGAATAATCGAGACCCAGTACTTC.

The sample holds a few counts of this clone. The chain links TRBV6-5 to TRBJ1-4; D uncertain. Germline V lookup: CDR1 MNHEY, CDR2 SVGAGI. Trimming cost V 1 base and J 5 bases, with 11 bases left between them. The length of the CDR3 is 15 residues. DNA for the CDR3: TGTGCCAGCAGTTACTTCCCGGGGAAGAATGAAAAACTGTTTTTT. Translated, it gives CASSYFPGKNEKLFF.

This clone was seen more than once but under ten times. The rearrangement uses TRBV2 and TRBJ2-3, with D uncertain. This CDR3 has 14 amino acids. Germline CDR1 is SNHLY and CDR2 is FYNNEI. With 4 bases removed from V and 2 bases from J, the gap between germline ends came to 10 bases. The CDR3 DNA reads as TGTGCCAGCAGTGTAGTAAGATCCACAGATACGCAGTATTTT. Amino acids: CASSVVRSTDTQYF. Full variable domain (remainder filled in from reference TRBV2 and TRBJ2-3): EPEVTQTPSHQVTQMGQEVILRCVPISNHLYFYWYRQILGQKVEFLVSFYNNEISEKSEIFDDQFSVERPDGSNFTLKIRSTKLEDSAMYFCASSVVRSTDTQYFGPGTRLTVL.

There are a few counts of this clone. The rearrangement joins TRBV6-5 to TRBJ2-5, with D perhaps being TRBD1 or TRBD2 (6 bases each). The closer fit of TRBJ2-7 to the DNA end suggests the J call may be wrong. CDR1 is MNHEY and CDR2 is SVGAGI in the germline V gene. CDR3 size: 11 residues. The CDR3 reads CASSGGGEQYF. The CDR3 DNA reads TGTGCCAGCAGTGGAGGGGGCGAGCAGTACTTC.

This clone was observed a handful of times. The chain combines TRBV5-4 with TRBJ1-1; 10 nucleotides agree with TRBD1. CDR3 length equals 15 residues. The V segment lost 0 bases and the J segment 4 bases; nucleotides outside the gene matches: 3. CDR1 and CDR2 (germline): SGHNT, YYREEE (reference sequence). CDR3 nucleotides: TGTGCCAGCAGCTTGGGGCGGGACAGGGGCACTGAAGCTTTCTTT. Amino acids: CASSLGRDRGTEAFF.

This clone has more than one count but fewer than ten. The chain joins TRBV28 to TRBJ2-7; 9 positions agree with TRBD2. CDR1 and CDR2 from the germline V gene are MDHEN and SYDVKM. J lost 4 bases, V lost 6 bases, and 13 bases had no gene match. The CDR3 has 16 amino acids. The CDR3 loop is CASSPYSGGPTYEQYF. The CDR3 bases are TGTGCCAGCAGCCCCTATAGCGGGGGCCCCACTTACGAGCAGTACTTC.

For the CDR3, the DNA is TGTGCCAGCAGCCAAGATGGGTGGGGAGGTGAAAAACTGTTTTTT. The encoded protein is CASSQDGWGGEKLFF. The chain links TRBV4-2 to TRBJ1-4, with no clear D. V lost 0 bases and J lost 7, with 12 bases in between. The CDR3 totals 15 residues. CDR1 LGHNA and CDR2 YNFKEQ come from the germline V gene.

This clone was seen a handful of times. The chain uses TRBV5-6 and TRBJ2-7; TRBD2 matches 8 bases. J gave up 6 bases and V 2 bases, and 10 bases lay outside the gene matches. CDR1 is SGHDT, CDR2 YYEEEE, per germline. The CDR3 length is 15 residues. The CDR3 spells CASSLFWRGVIEQYF. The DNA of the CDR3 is TGTGCCAGCAGCTTATTTTGGCGGGGGGTAATCGAGCAGTACTTC.

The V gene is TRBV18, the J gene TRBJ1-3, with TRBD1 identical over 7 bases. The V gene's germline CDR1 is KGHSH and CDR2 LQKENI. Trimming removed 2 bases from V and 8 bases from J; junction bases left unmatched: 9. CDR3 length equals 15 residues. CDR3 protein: CASSPWAGTEDTIYF. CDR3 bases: TGTGCCAGCTCACCATGGGCAGGGACAGAAGACACCATATATTTT.